These 9 T cell receptor beta chains share one sample of origin, sequenced in a study of blood T cell repertoires in COVID-19. TCRdb's copy holds only in-frame clones and misses some; the assay was immunoSEQ multiplex PCR. The repertoire holds some 70,000 clones, 80% seen once, with over 9.5% in the top ten. Sequenced sample: peripheral blood. The receptors come from a human donor in a cohort sampled during active COVID-19.

This chain connects TRBV29-1 to TRBJ1-2; no clear D gene. CDR1 and CDR2 from the germline V gene are SQVTM and ANQGSEA. The CDR3 covers 13 residues. V dropped 3 bases and J dropped 3 bases, with 11 bases sitting between them. CDR3 in DNA: TGCAGCGTTGATTTCCTCGGGGACTATGGCTACACCTTC. This sequence encodes CSVDFLGDYGYTF. The whole variable domain, remainder taken from reference TRBV29-1 and TRBJ1-2, is SAVISQKPSRDICQRGTSLTIQCQVDSQVTMMFWYRQQPGQSLTLIATANQGSEATYESGFVIDKFPISRPNLTFSTLTVSNMSPEDSSIYLCSVDFLGDYGYTFGSGTRLTVV.

V usage is TRBV11-2 and J usage is TRBJ2-1, with D possibly TRBD1 on 6 matching bases. The CDR3 runs 15 residues. V dropped 5 bases and J dropped 7 bases, with 18 bases sitting between them. Germline V CDR1 and CDR2: SGHAT, FQNNGV. CDR3: CASSRGIKGTNEQFF. CDR3 sequence (DNA): TGTGCCAGCAGCCGCGGCATTAAAGGGACAAATGAGCAGTTCTTC.

This clone has just one count. The chain employs TRBV5-4 and TRBJ2-1; perhaps TRBD2 as D (5 bases). The CDR3 is made up of 15 amino acids. V lost 1 base and J 9 bases, leaving 17 bases between the germline ends. Germline loops: CDR1 SGHNT, CDR2 YYREEE (reference sequence). The CDR3 DNA follows: TGTGCCAGCAGCTTGTACGCTAGCTCGCAGGTTGAGCAGTTCTTC. This sequence encodes CASSLYASSQVEQFF.

The chain is built from TRBV6-6 and TRBJ2-7; D gene unclear. Trimming left V 0 bases short and J 2 bases short, with 11 bases between. The V gene's germline CDR1 is MNHNY and CDR2 SVGAGI (reference sequence). The CDR3 totals 15 residues. CDR3 protein: CASSYSRAGTYEQYF. CDR3 bases: TGTGCCAGCAGTTACTCCCGAGCAGGAACCTACGAGCAGTACTTC.

The count of this clone is one. V gene TRBV30 combines with J gene TRBJ1-3; maybe TRBD1 (6 bases). The germline V gene encodes CDR1 GTSNPN and CDR2 SVGIG (reference sequence). V was trimmed by 1 base and J by 2 bases, leaving 12 bases between them. This CDR3 has 15 amino acids. As DNA, the CDR3 is TGTGCCTGGAGTGATCTAGGGGGGGCTGGAAACACCATATATTTT. It yields the protein CAWSDLGGAGNTIYF.

V and J are TRBV29-1 and TRBJ1-1; D is undetermined. Germline V gene data show CDR1 as SQVTM and CDR2 as ANQGSEA. This CDR3 comprises 12 residues. With 5 bases removed from V and 7 bases from J, the gap between germline ends came to 14 bases. This chain's CDR3 is CSVIRYSNEAFF. Written as DNA, the CDR3 is TGCAGCGTTATAAGATACTCTAATGAAGCTTTCTTT.

The chain couples TRBV6-6 to TRBJ2-7; possible D gene TRBD2, 6 bases. Per germline, CDR1 MNHNY and CDR2 SVGAGI (reference sequence). The ends were cut back, 5 bases at V and 1 base at J, with 18 bases in the middle. The CDR3 contains 16 residues. The CDR3 is CASSRIADGGSYEQYF. CDR3 in DNA: TGTGCCAGCAGTCGAATAGCGGACGGAGGTTCCTACGAGCAGTACTTC.

About this clone: Relative to the germline gene, one junction end is altered; a read error may explain this. This sequence joins TRBV19 and TRBJ2-5; D remains ambiguous. CDR3 length equals 13 residues. The germline CDR1 and CDR2 sequences are LNHDA and SQIVND (reference sequence). CDR3 DNA: TGTGCCACCTCGTGGGCCAACCAGGAGACCCAGTACTTC. It encodes CATSWANQETQYF.

The chain couples TRBV5-4 to TRBJ2-1; perhaps TRBD2 as D (5 bases). CDR1 and CDR2 (germline): SGHNT, YYREEE (reference sequence). This CDR3 is built from 11 residues. Trimming shortened V by 6 bases and J by 10 bases, and 11 bases separated the two germline ends. CDR3 DNA sequence: TGTGCCAGCACGGGGTGGGAGGAGCAGTTCTTC. Residues: CASTGWEEQFF. Full variable domain (remainder filled in from reference TRBV5-4 and TRBJ2-1): ETGVTQSPTHLIKTRGQQVTLRCSSQSGHNTVSWYQQALGQGPQFIFQYYREEENGRGNFPPRFSGLQFPNYSSELNVNALELDDSALYLCASTGWEEQFFGPGTRLTVL.